This is a list of T cell receptor beta chains from one sample in a study of naive and memory T cell subsets. Each CDR3 protein gets one entry after TCRdb re-called the UMI-ligation and nested PCR reads with MiXCR. This sample has roughly 140,000 distinct CDR3 sequences; over 15% occur once, and the top ten carry approximately 0.15%. The sample taken for sequencing was naive CD4+ T cells from blood. These receptors were obtained from a human donor in good health. Each CDR3 is given with its conserved first and last residue. D genes are given only for firm matches. The size of a clone is reported for some rows only, either as once, few or many, or as a class for expanded clones.

j_gene	v_gene	abundance	d_gene	CDR3aa	CDR3nt
TRBJ2-7	TRBV27	-	-	CASSWQLDYEQYF	TGTGCCAGCAGTTGGCAGCTAGACTACGAGCAGTACTTC
TRBJ2-1	TRBV6-5	-	-	CASSYSYLGEQFF	TGTGCCAGCAGTTACTCGTATCTTGGTGAGCAGTTCTTC
TRBJ2-7	TRBV2	few	-	CASSEAQDAYEQYF	TGTGCCAGCAGTGAAGCACAGGACGCCTACGAGCAGTACTTC
TRBJ2-7	TRBV3-1	few	TRBD2	CASSQEDRTSGMYEQYF	TGTGCCAGCAGCCAAGAGGATCGGACTAGCGGGATGTACGAGCAGTACTTC
TRBJ2-5	TRBV30	once	-	CAGAEGRVETQYF	TGTGCCGGGGCGGAGGGACGGGTAGAGACCCAGTACTTC
TRBJ1-4	TRBV4-2	-	TRBD1	CASSQRQGGVDEKLFF	TGTGCCAGCAGCCAAAGACAGGGGGGCGTTGATGAAAAACTGTTTTTT
TRBJ2-2	TRBV7-3	-	-	CASSQRGGELFF	TGTGCCAGCTCCCAGAGAGGCGGGGAGCTGTTTTTT
TRBJ1-6	TRBV28	few	-	CASSFPRNRVIRVGSPLHF	TGTGCCAGCAGTTTCCCGAGAAACAGGGTTATACGGGTGGGTTCACCCCTCCACTTT
TRBJ2-3	TRBV20-1	-	TRBD2	CSASETSGGTDTQYF	TGCAGTGCTAGCGAGACTAGCGGAGGGACAGATACGCAGTATTTT
TRBJ1-3	TRBV3-1	-	-	CASSQESGSGNTIYF	TGTGCCAGCAGCCAAGAATCAGGGTCTGGAAACACCATATATTTT
TRBJ2-5	TRBV29-1	-	-	CSGAVRGETQYF	TGCAGCGGAGCGGTAAGGGGAGAGACCCAGTACTTC
TRBJ1-6	TRBV19	-	-	CASLGHKDSPLHF	TGTGCCAGTCTGGGACACAAGGATTCACCCCTCCACTTT
TRBJ2-7	TRBV20-1	few	TRBD2	CSARLAGRLYEQYF	TGCAGTGCTAGGCTAGCGGGAAGACTATACGAGCAGTACTTC
TRBJ1-2	TRBV10-1	-	TRBD1	CASSGIVGTGDYGYTF	TGCGCCAGCAGTGGTATTGTGGGGACAGGAGACTATGGCTACACCTTC
TRBJ1-1	TRBV15	-	-	CATSRVLNTEAFF	TGTGCCACCAGCAGAGTGCTAAACACTGAAGCTTTCTTT
TRBJ2-6	TRBV7-3	-	TRBD1	CASSLTGSRGHGANVLTF	TGTGCCAGCAGCTTAACGGGTTCAAGGGGGCATGGGGCCAACGTCCTGACTTTC
TRBJ1-5	TRBV2	few	TRBD1	CASRTGGVYSNQPQHF	TGTGCCAGCAGGACAGGGGGCGTCTATAGCAATCAGCCCCAGCATTTT
TRBJ2-5	TRBV12-3/TRBV12-4	few	TRBD1	CASSLVLTGDRETKTQYF	TGTGCCAGCAGTTTAGTTCTAACCGGGGACAGGGAAACGAAGACCCAGTACTTC
TRBJ2-7	TRBV28	-	TRBD2	CASSTTSGTRVEQYF	TGTGCCAGCAGTACCACTAGCGGCACCCGAGTTGAGCAGTACTTC
TRBJ2-3	TRBV9	-	-	CASSVVLGARTDTQYF	TGTGCCAGCAGCGTAGTGTTGGGAGCCCGCACAGATACGCAGTATTTT
TRBJ2-3	TRBV28	-	-	CASSPPTLDTQYF	TGTGCCAGCAGCCCACCCACTCTGGATACGCAGTATTTT
TRBJ1-2	TRBV28	-	-	CASSWEPVNYGYTF	TGTGCCAGCAGCTGGGAGCCCGTTAACTATGGCTACACCTTC
TRBJ1-1	TRBV18	few	TRBD1	CASSVYGTGDEAFF	TGTGCCAGCTCAGTCTACGGGACAGGCGATGAAGCTTTCTTT
TRBJ2-3	TRBV20-1	-	TRBD2	CSARDIAGPSTDTQYF	TGCAGTGCTAGAGATATAGCGGGACCTAGCACAGATACGCAGTATTTT
TRBJ1-2	TRBV12-3/TRBV12-4	-	TRBD1	CASGWTGMGYGYTF	TGTGCCAGCGGCTGGACAGGGATGGGCTATGGCTACACCTTC
TRBJ2-7	TRBV5-1	few	-	CASSGQGLGYEQYF	TGCGCCAGCTCTGGCCAGGGGCTTGGCTACGAGCAGTACTTC
TRBJ2-1	TRBV4-2	-	-	CASSPQPTGVNEQFF	TGTGCCAGCAGTCCCCAACCGACTGGGGTGAATGAGCAGTTCTTC